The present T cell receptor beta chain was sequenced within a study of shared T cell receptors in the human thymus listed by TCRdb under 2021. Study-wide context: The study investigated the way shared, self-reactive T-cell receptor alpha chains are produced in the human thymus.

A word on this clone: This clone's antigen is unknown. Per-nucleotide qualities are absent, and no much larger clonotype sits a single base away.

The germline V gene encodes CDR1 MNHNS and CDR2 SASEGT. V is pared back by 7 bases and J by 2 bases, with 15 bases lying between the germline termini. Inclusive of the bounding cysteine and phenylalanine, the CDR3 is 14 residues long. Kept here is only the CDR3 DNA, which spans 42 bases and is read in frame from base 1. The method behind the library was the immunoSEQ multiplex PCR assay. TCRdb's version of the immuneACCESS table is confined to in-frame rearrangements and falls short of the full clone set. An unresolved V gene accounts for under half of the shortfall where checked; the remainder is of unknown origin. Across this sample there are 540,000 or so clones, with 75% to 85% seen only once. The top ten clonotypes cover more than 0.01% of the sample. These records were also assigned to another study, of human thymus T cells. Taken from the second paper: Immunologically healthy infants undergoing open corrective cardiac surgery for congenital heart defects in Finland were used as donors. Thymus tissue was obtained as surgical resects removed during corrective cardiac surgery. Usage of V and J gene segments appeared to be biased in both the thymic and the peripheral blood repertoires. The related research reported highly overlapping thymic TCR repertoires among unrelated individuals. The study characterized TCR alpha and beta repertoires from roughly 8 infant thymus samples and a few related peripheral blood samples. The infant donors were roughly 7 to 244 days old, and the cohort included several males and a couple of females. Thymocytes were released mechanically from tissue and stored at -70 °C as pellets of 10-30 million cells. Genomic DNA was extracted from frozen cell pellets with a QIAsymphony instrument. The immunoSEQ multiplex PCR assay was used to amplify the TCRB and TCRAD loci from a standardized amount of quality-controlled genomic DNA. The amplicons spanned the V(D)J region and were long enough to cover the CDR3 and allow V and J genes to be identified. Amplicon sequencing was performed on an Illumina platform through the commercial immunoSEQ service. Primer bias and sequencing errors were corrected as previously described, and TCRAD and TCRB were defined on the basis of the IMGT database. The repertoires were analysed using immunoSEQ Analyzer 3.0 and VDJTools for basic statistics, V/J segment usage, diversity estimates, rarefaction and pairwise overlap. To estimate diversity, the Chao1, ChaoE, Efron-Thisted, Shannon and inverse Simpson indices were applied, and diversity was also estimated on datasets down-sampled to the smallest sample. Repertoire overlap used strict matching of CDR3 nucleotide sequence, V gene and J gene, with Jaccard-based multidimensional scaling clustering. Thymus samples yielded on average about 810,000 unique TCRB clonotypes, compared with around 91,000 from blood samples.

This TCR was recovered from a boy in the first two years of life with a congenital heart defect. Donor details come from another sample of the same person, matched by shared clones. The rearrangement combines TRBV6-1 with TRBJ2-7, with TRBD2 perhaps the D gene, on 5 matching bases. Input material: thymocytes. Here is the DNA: TGTGCCAGCACCCATGGCGGGTGCCCCTACGAGCAGTACTTC. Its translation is CASTHGGCPYEQYF.